These 6 T cell receptor beta chains came from one sample sequenced in a study of T cell responses to AZD1222 COVID-19 vaccine (dated by TCRdb to about 2021). The sample's time point label, decoded: about 28 days (+/-7) after the second vaccine dose. Libraries were constructed by the immunoSEQ multiplex PCR assay. TCRdb's version of the immuneACCESS table is confined to in-frame rearrangements and falls short of the full clone set. An unresolved V gene accounts for under half of the shortfall where checked; the remainder is of unknown origin. The sample includes 180,000 or so clones, with 80% to 95% observed a single time. The top ten clonotypes cover 1.9% of the sample. The specimen was peripheral blood, collected 28 days after the second AZD1222 dose. These TCRs come from an adult who received the AZD1222 COVID-19 vaccine.

J is TRBJ1-2 and V is TRBV29-1; D uncertain. CDR3 size: 12 residues. Germline V gene sequence: CDR1 SQVTM, CDR2 ANQGSEA. V was shortened by 7 bases and J by 5 bases, with 14 bases between the two germline ends. The CDR3 DNA follows: TGCAGCGCGGGTCCTGACGGGTATGGCTACACCTTC. As protein: CSAGPDGYGYTF.

The rearrangement links TRBV4-2 to TRBJ2-3, with TRBD2 matching over 10 bases. With 0 bases clipped from V and 3 bases from J, the junction kept 6 bases outside the gene matches. The CDR3 is made up of 17 amino acids. The germline V gene encodes CDR1 LGHNA and CDR2 YNFKEQ. CDR3 region: CASSQEWSGGATDTQYF. CDR3 DNA sequence: TGTGCCAGCAGCCAAGAATGGAGCGGGGGGGCGACAGATACGCAGTATTTT.

The chain joins TRBV13 to TRBJ1-6; no reliable D call. Deletions cut 6 bases from V and 7 bases from J, with 16 bases between. Germline V gene lookup returns CDR1 PRHDT and CDR2 FYEKMQ (reference sequence). CDR3 length: 15 residues. This CDR3 reads CASRELTVANSPLHF. The CDR3 bases are TGTGCCAGCAGGGAACTGACTGTGGCCAATTCACCCCTCCACTTT.

This clone was observed once. The chain carries TRBV7-9 and TRBJ1-2; tentative D call: TRBD1 (6 bases). Between the trimmed V and J ends, which lost 3 bases and 4 bases, there was a span of 12 bases. The CDR3 runs to 14 residues. Germline V gene sequence: CDR1 SEHNR, CDR2 FQNEAQ (reference sequence). CDR3 residues: CASSFAGGVYGYTF. The CDR3, as DNA: TGTGCCAGCAGCTTCGCCGGGGGCGTCTATGGCTACACCTTC.

The chain is built from TRBV18 and TRBJ1-4; D is unclear. V was trimmed by 4 bases and J by 8 bases, leaving 14 bases between them. The CDR3 consists of 14 residues. Germline V gives CDR1 KGHSH, CDR2 LQKENI. This CDR3 reads CASSRNLSGEKLFF. In DNA, the CDR3 is TGTGCCAGCTCACGGAACTTAAGCGGGGAAAAACTGTTTTTT.

The chain is built from TRBV18 and TRBJ1-5; D ambiguous. V was cut by 2 bases and J by 4 bases, with 12 bases left in between. Germline CDR1 is KGHSH and CDR2 is LQKENI. CDR3 length: 15 residues. CDR3 region: CASSPNLGENQPQHF. The CDR3 DNA reads as TGTGCCAGCTCACCAAACTTGGGTGAGAATCAGCCCCAGCATTTT.